A single sample is the source of the 11 T cell receptor beta chains below, sequenced in a study of cytomegalovirus exposure and HLA in healthy donors. Only in-frame clones appear in the TCRdb table, and some are missing; sequencing was by immunoSEQ multiplex PCR. The sample lists some 270,000 clones, about 86% seen once, with roughly 1% in the top ten. Sequencing input: PBMCs. These TCRs come from a woman aged 18-29 years in good health and CMV-seronegative.

The chain carries TRBV21-1 and TRBJ1-2; TRBD1, the D gene given by the table, was not confirmed from the DNA. TRBV21-1 is termed a pseudogene. The CDR3 is made up of 15 amino acids. The CDR3 loop is CASSKGGQGAIGYTF. CDR3 nucleotide sequence: TGTGCCAGCAGCAAAGGGGGACAGGGGGCTATAGGCTACACCTTC.

The chain recombines TRBV18 with TRBJ1-2; 7 bases match TRBD1. Per germline, CDR1 KGHSH and CDR2 LQKENI. The CDR3 consists of 14 residues. J gave up 4 bases and V 2 bases, and 4 bases lay outside the gene matches. The CDR3 region has the DNA TGTGCCAGCTCACCAACCGGACAGGCCTATGGCTACACCTTC. Translation: CASSPTGQAYGYTF. The full variable domain, rest sourced from reference TRBV18 and TRBJ1-2, is NAGVMQNPRHLVRRRGQEARLRCSPMKGHSHVYWYRQLPEEGLKFMVYLQKENIIDESGMPKERFSAEFPKEGPSILRIQQVVRGDSAAYFCASSPTGQAYGYTFGSGTRLTVV.

This clone was observed a single time. CDR3 in amino acids: CASGGVNAEKLFF. The CDR3 DNA sequence: TGTGCCAGTGGAGGGGTAAATGCTGAAAAACTGTTTTTT. The V and J genes are TRBV28 and TRBJ1-4, with D tentatively TRBD1 (5 bases). The CDR3 contains 13 residues. Germline lookup yields CDR1 MDHEN and CDR2 SYDVKM. The germline V and J ends were trimmed by 9 bases and 7 bases, with 15 bases remaining between them.

With respect to this clone: Mismatch with germline at one junction end may stem from a read error. The chain couples TRBV27 to TRBJ2-3; 14 nucleotides match TRBD2. CDR1 and CDR2 from the germline V gene are MNHEY and SMNVEV (reference sequence). This CDR3 is 17 amino acids long. The CDR3 sequence: CASSLFPGLAGADTQYF. The CDR3 nucleotides are TGTGCCAGCAGCTTATTCCCGGGACTAGCGGGAGCAGATACGCAGTATTTT.

This chain uses TRBV28 with TRBJ1-4, with 8 bases that match TRBD1. V lost 4 bases, J lost 5 bases, and 9 bases stayed unmatched. Germline-derived CDR1 and CDR2 are MDHEN and SYDVKM. The CDR3 spans 16 residues. CDR3 in DNA: TGTGCCAGCAGTTCGGCAGGGGGCAATCCAAATGAAAAACTGTTTTTT. Protein sequence: CASSSAGGNPNEKLFF.

The gene calls are TRBV19 and TRBJ1-2; D is undetermined. The V gene's germline CDR1 is LNHDA and CDR2 SQIVND (reference sequence). The CDR3 covers 15 residues. The V end lost 0 bases, the J end lost 4 bases, and 12 bases lay between the germline ends. CDR3 nucleotides: TGTGCCAGTAGTATAGAGAGAGGCCCGACCTATGGCTACACCTTC. It translates to CASSIERGPTYGYTF.

This CDR3 reads CASSPRGVNPYNEQFF. CDR3 bases: TGTGCCAGCAGCCCCCGGGGGGTAAACCCCTACAATGAGCAGTTCTTC. The chain is built from TRBV9 and TRBJ2-1, with TRBD2 matching 7 bases. Trimming took 4 bases from V and 2 from J; bases not matched to a gene: 9. CDR3 length equals 16 residues. Germline assignment: CDR1 SGDLS and CDR2 YYNGEE. The complete variable domain, with remaining parts taken from reference TRBV9 and TRBJ2-1, reads DSGVTQTPKHLITATGQRVTLRCSPRSGDLSVYWYQQSLDQGLQFLIQYYNGEERAKGNILERFSAQQFPDLHSELNLSSLELGDSALYFCASSPRGVNPYNEQFFGPGTRLTVL.

The chain couples TRBV2 to TRBJ2-5; TRBD2 might be the D (6 bases). V lost 4 bases, J lost 5 bases, and 14 bases lay in between. This CDR3 is built from 14 residues. The germline gives CDR1 SNHLY, CDR2 FYNNEI. Here the CDR3 DNA reads TGTGCCAGCAGTGTTGGGAGGCTTGGGGAGACCCAGTACTTC. Protein: CASSVGRLGETQYF.

This clone was observed a few times. V gene TRBV29-1 combines with J gene TRBJ1-4, with D maybe TRBD1 (6 bases). Trimming left V 4 bases short and J 7 bases short, with 16 bases between. The CDR3 loop spans 14 amino acids. Germline V gene sequence: CDR1 SQVTM, CDR2 ANQGSEA. The CDR3 is CSVGWSGVVEKLFF. The CDR3 DNA follows: TGCAGCGTTGGGTGGTCAGGGGTTGTTGAAAAACTGTTTTTT.

This chain links TRBV5-1 with TRBJ1-2; D is ambiguous. V was trimmed by 0 bases and J by 1 base, leaving 10 bases between them. Germline V CDR1 and CDR2: SGHRS, YFSETQ. The CDR3 has 15 amino acids. CDR3 region: CASSLDGGINYGYTF. For the CDR3, the DNA is TGCGCCAGCAGCTTGGATGGAGGGATTAACTATGGCTACACCTTC. Full variable domain (missing parts from reference TRBV5-1 and TRBJ1-2): KAGVTQTPRYLIKTRGQQVTLSCSPISGHRSVSWYQQTPGQGLQFLFEYFSETQRNKGNFPGRFSGRQFSNSRSEMNVSTLELGDSALYLCASSLDGGINYGYTFGSGTRLTVV.

The CDR3 is CASSLPTGNTEAFF. CDR3 coding DNA: TGTGCCAGCAGCCTACCGACAGGCAACACTGAAGCTTTCTTT. The chain combines TRBV7-6 with TRBJ1-1; perhaps TRBD1 as D (6 bases). The CDR3 contains 14 residues. Germline values: CDR1 SGHVS, CDR2 FNYEAQ. The V end was cut by 5 bases, the J end by 2 bases, with 12 bases between.